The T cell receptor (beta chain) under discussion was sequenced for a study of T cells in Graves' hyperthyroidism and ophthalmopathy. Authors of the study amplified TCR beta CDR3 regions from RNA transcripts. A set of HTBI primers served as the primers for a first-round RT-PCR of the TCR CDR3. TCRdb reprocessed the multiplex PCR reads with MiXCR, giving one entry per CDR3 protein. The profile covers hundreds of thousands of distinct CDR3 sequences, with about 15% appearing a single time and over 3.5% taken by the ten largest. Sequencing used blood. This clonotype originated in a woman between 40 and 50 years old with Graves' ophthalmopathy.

CDR3 DNA: TGCGCCAGCAGCTATAATAGGGGGAAACAAGAGACCCAGTACTTC. Residues: CASSYNRGKQETQYF. The J gene is TRBJ2-5, the V gene TRBV4-1; perhaps TRBD1 as D (6 bases). The length of the CDR3 is 15 residues. Looked up from germline, CDR1 is MGHRA and CDR2 is YSYEKL. V lost 5 bases, J lost 2 bases, and 15 bases lay in between.